Each of the 11 T cell receptor beta chains below was sequenced from the same sample in a study of T-cell reconstitution after alpha-beta-depleted transplantation in children. The TCRbeta library was prepared with unique molecular identifiers. MiXCR, applied by TCRdb to the PCR reads, yields one record per CDR3 protein. The sample gives about 200,000 distinct CDR3 sequences, 13% to 15% of which show up once; around 14% is in the top ten. The sequencing here drew on PBMCs from the stem cell graft donor, taken from the stem cell graft. The receptors stem from a human donor who donated a stem cell graft to a child with acute lymphoblastic leukemia.

This clonotype was observed a few times. V usage is TRBV7-9 and J usage is TRBJ2-3; D not resolved. This CDR3 spans 13 amino acids. Germline lookup yields CDR1 SEHNR and CDR2 FQNEAQ (reference sequence). V lost 5 bases and J 3 bases, leaving 9 bases between the germline ends. The CDR3 DNA reads as TGTGCCAGCAGCGCCGACCAGACAGATACGCAGTATTTT. Protein: CASSADQTDTQYF.

The V gene is TRBV3-1, the J gene TRBJ2-2; D may be TRBD1 (6 bases). From germline, CDR1 is LGHDT and CDR2 YNNKEL (reference sequence). CDR3 length: 15 residues. The V end lost 8 bases, the J end lost 5 bases, and 18 bases lay between the germline ends. This CDR3 reads CASRPGQGMTGELFF. CDR3 nucleotide sequence: TGTGCCAGCCGCCCAGGGCAGGGGATGACCGGGGAGCTGTTTTTT. The full variable domain, its missing parts supplied by reference TRBV3-1 and TRBJ2-2, is DTAVSQTPKYLVTQMGNDKSIKCEQNLGHDTMYWYKQDSKKFLKIMFSYNNKELIINETVPNRFSPKSPDKAHLNLHINSLELGDSAVYFCASRPGQGMTGELFFGEGSRLTVL.

This clonotype was counted a few times. The chain combines TRBV10-3 with TRBJ2-1; D gene unclear. Germline values: CDR1 ENHRY, CDR2 SYGVKD. Trimming left V 0 bases short and J 6 bases short, with 9 bases between. The CDR3 runs to 14 residues. CDR3 sequence: CAISESGVVNEQFF. CDR3 sequence (DNA): TGTGCCATCAGTGAGTCTGGGGTCGTCAATGAGCAGTTCTTC.

With regard to this clonotype: This may stem from a read error, because a much larger clone lies one nucleotide away. The rearrangement uses TRBV5-1 and TRBJ2-1, with 12 bases matching TRBD1. This CDR3 region has 16 residues. The germline V gene encodes CDR1 SGHRS and CDR2 YFSETQ. In DNA, the CDR3 is TGCGCCAGCGTCCCCTACGGGACAGGGGGCTTATATGACCAGTTCTTC. Its translation: CASVPYGTGGLYDQFF.

The gene calls are TRBV5-1 and TRBJ2-2; D gene unclear. The CDR3 covers 17 residues. Germline-derived CDR1 and CDR2 are SGHRS and YFSETQ. Trimming shortened V by 4 bases and J by 5 bases, and 21 bases separated the two germline ends. The CDR3 sequence is CASSRVVSGSETGELFF. CDR3 nucleotides: TGCGCCAGCAGCCGGGTGGTATCGGGCAGTGAAACCGGGGAGCTGTTTTTT.

This clonotype showed up many times. The V gene is TRBV5-1, the J gene TRBJ2-1, with D uncertain. Germline CDR1 SGHRS, CDR2 YFSETQ. The germline V and J ends were trimmed by 7 bases and 7 bases, with 6 bases remaining between them. The CDR3 totals 10 residues. CDR3 DNA: TGCGCCAGCGGAAATAATGAGCAGTTCTTC. It codes for CASGNNEQFF.

This clonotype appeared many times. The CDR3 DNA reads TGCAGTGCTAGGACAGGGGCCCTCTACGAGCAGTACTTC. This codes for CSARTGALYEQYF. The V gene is TRBV20-1, the J gene TRBJ2-7, with TRBD1 matching over 8 bases. CDR1 and CDR2 from the germline V gene are DFQATT and SNEGSKA (reference sequence). This CDR3 has 13 amino acids. V gave up 3 bases and J gave up 3 bases; unmatched junction bases: 4.

This clonotype was seen repeatedly, ten times or more. The chain joins TRBV15 to TRBJ1-2; no definite D call. V was cut by 0 bases and J by 4 bases, with 9 bases left in between. This CDR3 has 14 residues. Germline V gene lookup returns CDR1 LNHNV and CDR2 YYDKDF (reference sequence). CDR3 region: CATSRDWRIYGYTF. CDR3 sequence (DNA): TGTGCCACCAGCAGAGATTGGAGGATCTATGGCTACACCTTC.

This clonotype occurred many times. This chain links TRBV20-1 with TRBJ1-3; no reliable D call. With 5 bases removed from V and 4 bases from J, the gap between germline ends came to 9 bases. The CDR3 is 12 amino acids. Germline V gives CDR1 DFQATT, CDR2 SNEGSKA (reference sequence). The chain's CDR3 is CSAFETGNTIYF. The CDR3 DNA follows: TGCAGTGCTTTCGAAACGGGAAACACCATATATTTT.

This chain connects TRBV20-1 to TRBJ2-5; tentative D call: TRBD2 (5 bases). The CDR3 runs to 15 residues. Germline-derived CDR1 and CDR2 are DFQATT and SNEGSKA (reference sequence). V was pared by 5 bases and J by 3 bases, with 19 bases between. Written as DNA, the CDR3 is TGCAGTGCTTTCAAGCGAACTAGTAGCGAAGAGACCCAGTACTTC. Protein: CSAFKRTSSEETQYF.

As regards this clonotype: A junction boundary mismatches the germline segment, possibly from a read error. The chain links TRBV10-2 to TRBJ1-1; D is unclear. There are 14 residues in the CDR3. Germline CDR1 WSHSY, CDR2 SAAADI. The DNA of the CDR3 is TGCGCCAGCAGTGAAGGGCGGGTGAACACTGACGCTTTCTTT. Translation: CASSEGRVNTDAFF.